Below are 2 T cell receptor beta chains sequenced from a single sample in a study of T cells in Graves' hyperthyroidism and ophthalmopathy (dated by TCRdb to between 2018 and 2021). Libraries were prepared through multiplex PCR. The sequencing machine was an Illumina HiSeq 2000. The TCR beta CDR3 regions were amplified from RNA transcripts. The TCR CDR3 was subjected to a first round of RT-PCR using the HTBI primer set and the Qiagen OneStep RT-PCR kit. In TCRdb, the public reads were trimmed at Q25 with fastp and aligned with MiXCR, with productive beta chains retained. CDR3 protein sequences are deduplicated, and each keeps its most common genes and DNA. The sample data list around 300,000 distinct CDR3 sequences, and approximately 15% of these were observed just once. Approximately 25% of the sample belongs to the ten largest clones. Sample: blood. All receptors derive from a woman aged 30 to 39 with Graves' hyperthyroidism.

In this sample, this clonotype turned up once. The chain combines TRBV15 with TRBJ1-1; D gene uncertain. Trimming took 1 base from V and 4 from J, leaving 10 bases between them. Germline CDR1 LNHNV, CDR2 YYDKDF (reference sequence). This CDR3 is 14 amino acids long. In DNA form, the CDR3 reads TGTGCCACCAGCAGAGCCCACGGACGCACTGAAGCTTTCTTT. Translated: CATSRAHGRTEAFF.

The chain recombines TRBV28 with TRBJ2-3; 7 bases align to TRBD2. The germline V gene has CDR1 MDHEN and CDR2 SYDVKM. The CDR3 runs 15 residues. J gave up 0 bases and V 8 bases, and 8 bases lay outside the gene matches. The CDR3: CASEISGRSTDTQYF. The CDR3 nucleotides read TGTGCCAGCGAAATTAGCGGGCGTAGCACAGATACGCAGTATTTT. Drawing the rest from reference TRBV28 and TRBJ2-3, the complete variable domain is DVKVTQSSRYLVKRTGEKVFLECVQDMDHENMFWYRQDPGLGLRLIYFSYDVKMKEKGDIPEGYSVSREKKERFSLILESASTNQTSMYLCASEISGRSTDTQYFGPGTRLTVL.